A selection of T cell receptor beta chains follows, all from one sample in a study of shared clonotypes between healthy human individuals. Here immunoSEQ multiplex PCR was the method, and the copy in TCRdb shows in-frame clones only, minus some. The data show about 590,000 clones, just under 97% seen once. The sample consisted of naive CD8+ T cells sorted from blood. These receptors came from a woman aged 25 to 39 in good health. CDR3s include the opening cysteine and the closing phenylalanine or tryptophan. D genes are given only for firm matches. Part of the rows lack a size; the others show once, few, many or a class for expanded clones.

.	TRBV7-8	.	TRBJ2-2	CASSSHHLSKENTGELFF	TGTGCCAGCAGCTCCCACCACCTTTCAAAGGAAAACACCGGGGAGCTGTTTTTT
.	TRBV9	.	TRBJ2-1	CASSVSGNEQFF	TGTGCCAGCAGCGTCAGCGGGAATGAGCAGTTCTTC
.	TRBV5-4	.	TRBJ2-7	CASSYRREQYF	TGTGCCAGCAGCTACAGAAGAGAGCAGTACTTC
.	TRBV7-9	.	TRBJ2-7	CASSLGREQYF	TGTGCCAGCAGCTTGGGACGTGAGCAGTACTTC
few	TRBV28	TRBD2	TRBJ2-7	CASSPFFSGNNEQYF	TGTGCCAGCAGTCCTTTTTTTAGCGGGAACAACGAGCAGTACTTC
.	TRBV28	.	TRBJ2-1	CASSRLVNNEQFF	TGTGCCAGCAGCCGACTAGTTAACAATGAGCAGTTCTTC
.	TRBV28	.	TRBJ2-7	CASSLMDGAYEQYF	TGTGCCAGCAGTCTTATGGACGGAGCCTACGAGCAGTACTTC
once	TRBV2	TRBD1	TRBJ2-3	CASTGTGTTDTQYF	TGTGCCAGCACTGGGACAGGGACGACAGATACGCAGTATTTT
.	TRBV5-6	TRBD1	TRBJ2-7	CASSSDRESPYEQYF	TGTGCCAGCAGCTCAGACAGGGAGTCACCCTACGAGCAGTACTTC
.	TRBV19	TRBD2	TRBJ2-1	CASSLAGSSYNEQFF	TGTGCCAGTAGTTTAGCGGGAAGCTCCTACAATGAGCAGTTCTTC
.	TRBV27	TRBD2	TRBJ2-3	CASRPSGLDTQYF	TGTGCCAGCAGACCTAGCGGGTTAGATACGCAGTATTTT
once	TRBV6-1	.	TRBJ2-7	CASSEPRGQTYEQYF	TGTGCCAGCAGTGAACCGCGGGGCCAGACCTACGAGCAGTACTTC
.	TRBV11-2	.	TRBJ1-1	CASSSNNRGYKTEAFF	TGTGCCAGCAGCTCCAATAACCGGGGGTACAAAACTGAAGCTTTCTTT
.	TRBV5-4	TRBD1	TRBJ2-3	CASSSRDRGPDTQYF	TGTGCCAGCAGCTCCCGGGACAGGGGCCCAGATACGCAGTATTTT
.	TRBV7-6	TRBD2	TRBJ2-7	CASGLGTTDPEQYF	TGTGCCAGCGGGTTAGGGACTACAGATCCCGAGCAGTACTTC
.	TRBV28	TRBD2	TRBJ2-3	CASAASGISTDTQYF	TGTGCCAGCGCGGCTAGCGGGATAAGCACAGATACGCAGTATTTT
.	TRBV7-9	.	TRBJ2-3	CASTQGGPDTQYF	TGTGCCAGCACCCAAGGAGGACCAGATACGCAGTATTTT
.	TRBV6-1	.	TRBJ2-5	CASSEVFQAEQETQYF	TGTGCCAGCAGTGAAGTCTTTCAGGCCGAACAAGAGACCCAGTACTTC
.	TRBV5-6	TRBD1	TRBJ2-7	CASSFGTGVGEQYF	TGTGCCAGCAGCTTCGGGACAGGGGTTGGCGAGCAGTACTTC
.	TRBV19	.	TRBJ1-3	CASRSAGSSGNTIYF	TGTGCCAGTAGATCAGCTGGTAGCTCTGGAAACACCATATATTTT
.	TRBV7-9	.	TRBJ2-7	CASSSTSGASYEQYF	TGTGCCAGCAGCTCGACGTCAGGGGCAAGCTACGAGCAGTACTTC
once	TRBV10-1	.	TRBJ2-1	CASSDNGGAFYNEQFF	TGCGCCAGCAGTGATAATGGGGGGGCGTTCTACAATGAGCAGTTCTTC
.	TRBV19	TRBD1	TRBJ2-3	CASSVGQGATDTQYF	TGTGCCAGTAGTGTAGGACAGGGGGCCACAGATACGCAGTATTTT
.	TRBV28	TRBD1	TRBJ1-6	CASRLRGSRNSPLHF	TGTGCCAGCAGACTCAGGGGGAGTAGGAATTCACCCCTCCACTTT
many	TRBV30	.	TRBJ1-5	CASGQRSNQPQHF	TGTGCCTCGGGCCAGAGAAGCAATCAGCCCCAGCATTTT
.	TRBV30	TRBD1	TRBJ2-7	CAWGQVSYEQYF	TGTGCCTGGGGACAGGTCTCCTACGAGCAGTACTTC
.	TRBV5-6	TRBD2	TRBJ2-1	CASTSVTSGDNEQFF	TGTGCCAGCACCTCTGTAACTAGCGGGGACAATGAGCAGTTCTTC
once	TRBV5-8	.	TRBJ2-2	CASSLSSPSTGELFF	TGTGCCAGCAGCTTGAGTAGTCCTAGCACCGGGGAGCTGTTTTTT
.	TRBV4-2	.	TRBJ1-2	CASSFHDPAVGDYGYTF	TGTGCCAGCAGCTTCCACGACCCGGCGGTGGGGGACTATGGCTACACCTTC
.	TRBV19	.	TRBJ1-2	CASSFSGPVKLDYGYTF	TGTGCCAGTAGTTTCTCAGGGCCGGTCAAGTTAGACTATGGCTACACCTTC
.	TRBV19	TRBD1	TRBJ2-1	CASSPDRDNNEQFF	TGTGCCAGTAGTCCGGACAGGGATAACAATGAGCAGTTCTTC
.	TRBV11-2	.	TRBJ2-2	CASSLVGGAHGELFF	TGTGCCAGCAGCTTAGTTGGGGGGGCCCACGGGGAGCTGTTTTTT
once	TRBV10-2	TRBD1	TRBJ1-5	CASTDRGDQPQHF	TGCGCCAGCACTGACAGGGGCGATCAGCCCCAGCATTTT
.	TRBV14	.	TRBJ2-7	CASSQDLRGRTYEQYF	TGTGCCAGCAGCCAAGATCTGCGGGGCAGAACCTACGAGCAGTACTTC
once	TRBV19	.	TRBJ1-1	CASRPAWGVMNTEAFF	TGTGCCAGTAGACCGGCGTGGGGAGTCATGAACACTGAAGCTTTCTTT
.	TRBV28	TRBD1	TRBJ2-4	CASNPGQAVAKNIQYF	TGTGCCAGCAACCCCGGACAGGCTGTAGCCAAAAACATTCAGTACTTC
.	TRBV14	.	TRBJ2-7	CASSQDRGGPLGIHEQYF	TGTGCCAGCAGCCAAGATCGAGGAGGCCCTCTAGGCATCCACGAGCAGTACTTC
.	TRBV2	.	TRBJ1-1	CASSYRDGGTEAFF	TGTGCCAGCAGTTATCGGGACGGTGGAACTGAAGCTTTCTTT
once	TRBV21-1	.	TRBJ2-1	CASRAILAESSYNEQFF	TGTGCCAGCAGGGCAATCCTAGCGGAAAGCTCCTACAATGAGCAGTTCTTC
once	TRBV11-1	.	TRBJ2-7	CASSEGQSYEQYF	TGTGCCAGCAGCGAAGGACAGTCCTACGAGCAGTACTTC
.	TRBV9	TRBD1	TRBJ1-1	CASSDRGSAEAFF	TGTGCCAGCAGCGACAGGGGATCGGCTGAAGCTTTCTTT
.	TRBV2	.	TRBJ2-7	CASKVELIHYEQYF	TGTGCCAGCAAGGTGGAACTTATCCACTACGAGCAGTACTTC
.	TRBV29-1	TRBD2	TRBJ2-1	CSPGLAGLGGDNEQFF	TGCAGCCCCGGATTAGCCGGGTTGGGAGGGGACAATGAGCAGTTCTTC
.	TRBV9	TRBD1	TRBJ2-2	CASSARTGQGLNTGELFF	TGTGCCAGCAGCGCCCGAACCGGACAGGGCCTTAACACCGGGGAGCTGTTTTTT